This T cell receptor beta chain was recovered during a study of breast tumors, draining lymph nodes, adjacent tissues. Whole-study findings and limits: Most tumor T cells seemingly derive from lymph node, then expand in tumor. Luminal-like breast cancer showed significantly greater tumor-nontumor repertoire similarity than basal-like breast cancer did. Data only fit, rather than demonstrated, lymph node origin of most tumor T cells. Tumors had less TCR diversity than lymph nodes, more than nontumor tissue.

This clonotype occurred many times. Antigen specificity is unknown. One entry per CDR3 protein, called by TCRdb with MiXCR from the multiplex PCR reads. Found here are tens of thousands of distinct CDR3 sequences, approximately 60% of them singletons; the top ten hold 15% to 20%. The germline V gene has CDR1 MNHEY and CDR2 SVGEGT. CDR3 length: 13 residues. Unmatched junction bases numbered 6, after V lost 6 bases and J lost 4 bases. The sequence derives from a female donor with breast cancer. Some clones in this sample may be carry-over from other donors' samples. J is TRBJ2-7 and V is TRBV6-2 or TRBV6-3, with 7 bases fitting TRBD2. The specimen was tumor-adjacent breast tissue. CDR3 nucleotide sequence: TGTGCCAGCAGGCGGGCTAGCGGATACGAGCAGTACTTC. Residues: CASRRASGYEQYF.